This TCR beta chain was found in a study of molecular identifiers for immune sequencing clone quantification. Broader study findings: Clones of above 20 RNA copies carried over 99% of effector molecules; in naive cells they carried under 1%.

TCRdb recomputed calls from the PCR reads with MiXCR, one row per CDR3 protein. The sample carries about 36,000 distinct CDR3 sequences, roughly 20% recorded once. Remarks on this clonotype: Its antigen is still unknown. This may come from a read error, since a much larger clone is one base off.

The CDR3 consists of 12 residues. V lost 6 bases and J 8 bases, leaving 14 bases between the germline ends. In germline, CDR1 is MNHEY, CDR2 SVGEGT. The genes are TRBV6-2 or TRBV6-3 and TRBJ2-7; D is undetermined. The sequenced material came from naive CD8+ T cells from blood, with Jurkat cell RNA spiked in. The subset: FACS-sorted CD8+CD4-CCR7+CD45RA+ naive T cells. This receptor was taken from a human donor in good health. Some libraries in this study had Jurkat cell RNA spiked in. In DNA, the CDR3 is TGTGCCAGCAGCCCGGACCTTTACAAGCAGTACTTC. Its translation: CASSPDLYKQYF.